What follows are 30 T cell receptor beta chains derived from one specimen sequenced in a study of blood T cell repertoires in COVID-19 (dated by TCRdb to 2019 to 2021). The library was produced with the immunoSEQ multiplex PCR assay. What TCRdb holds here is the immuneACCESS table cut down to in-frame rearrangements. Part of the clones is not present; checked against another copy, under half of the missing clones reflect an unresolved V gene, and the others are unexplained. Here the sample has around 250,000 clones; approximately 80% occur a single time. Together, the top ten hold 1.5% to 2% of the sample. The sequenced sample consisted of peripheral blood. These receptors originate from a man aged 25-40 years who had recovered from COVID-19.

V and J are TRBV11-1 and TRBJ2-7; 7 positions match TRBD1. V trimming: 4 bases; J trimming: 2 bases; junction bases outside the gene matches: 5. The germline gives CDR1 SGHAT, CDR2 FQDESV (reference sequence). The CDR3 consists of 14 residues. CDR3 loop: CASSSGQHPYEQYV. DNA for the CDR3: TGTGCCAGCAGCTCGGGACAGCACCCCTACGAGCAGTACGTC.

The V gene is TRBV29-1, the J gene TRBJ1-2; D is perhaps TRBD1 (5 bases). This CDR3 has 11 amino acids. Germline V gene sequence: CDR1 SQVTM, CDR2 ANQGSEA. V dropped 7 bases and J dropped 7 bases, with 13 bases sitting between them. CDR3 in DNA: TGCAGCGGGACCGGGGGTGGTGGCTACACCTTC. It specifies CSGTGGGGYTF.

The V call is TRBV18, the J call TRBJ2-2; tentative D call: TRBD1 (6 bases). CDR3 length: 14 amino acids. Germline values: CDR1 KGHSH, CDR2 LQKENI. Trimming removed 8 bases from V and 2 bases from J, with 12 bases in between. CDR3 DNA: TGTGCCAGCCAGGAAGGGGGTAACACCGGGGAGCTGTTTTTT. Translating gives CASQEGGNTGELFF. The full variable domain, rest sourced from reference TRBV18 and TRBJ2-2, is NAGVMQNPRHLVRRRGQEARLRCSPMKGHSHVYWYRQLPEEGLKFMVYLQKENIIDESGMPKERFSAEFPKEGPSILRIQQVVRGDSAAYFCASQEGGNTGELFFGEGSRLTVL.

The V call is TRBV25-1, the J call TRBJ2-5; unclear D gene. This CDR3 has 14 residues. Germline CDR1 is MGHDK and CDR2 is SYGVNS. Trimming stripped 5 bases from V and 5 bases from J, with 15 bases between. This CDR3 is CASSNSSLVETQYF. In DNA form, the CDR3 reads TGTGCCAGCAGTAACTCTAGTTTGGTGGAGACCCAGTACTTC.

The gene calls are TRBV6-5 and TRBJ1-5; a weak D match, TRBD1 (5 bases). The germline CDR1 and CDR2 sequences are MNHEY and SVGAGI. V lost 4 bases and J 5 bases, leaving 6 bases between the germline ends. CDR3 length: 12 amino acids. This chain's CDR3 is CASSSRDQPQHF. The CDR3 bases are TGTGCCAGCAGTTCCAGGGATCAGCCCCAGCATTTT.

The rearrangement uses TRBV18 and TRBJ2-2; 12 bases agree with TRBD2. Trimming removed 4 bases from V and 0 bases from J; junction bases left unmatched: 3. Germline values: CDR1 KGHSH, CDR2 LQKENI. The CDR3 contains 17 residues. The CDR3: CASSRTSGGPNTGELFF. The CDR3 DNA reads TGTGCCAGCTCACGTACTAGCGGGGGGCCGAACACCGGGGAGCTGTTTTTT.

The V and J genes are TRBV2 and TRBJ2-5; 9 nucleotides line up with TRBD2. Germline CDR1 and CDR2: SNHLY and FYNNEI. This CDR3 is built from 14 residues. Germline trimming cut 10 bases from V and 0 bases from J; bases unmatched to any gene: 6. The DNA of the CDR3 is TGTGCCATCCTTAGCGGGGGTAACCAAGAGACCCAGTACTTC. It is translated as CAILSGGNQETQYF.

The chain has TRBV2 and TRBJ2-6, with D unresolved. The CDR3 has 15 amino acids. Trimming stripped 7 bases from V and 5 bases from J, with 15 bases between. CDR1 and CDR2 from the germline V gene are SNHLY and FYNNEI. Here the CDR3 reads CASIAPDIWANVLTF. The CDR3 DNA is TGTGCCAGCATTGCTCCCGACATCTGGGCCAACGTCCTGACTTTC.

The chain links TRBV18 to TRBJ1-2; D gene ambiguous. The CDR3 runs to 15 residues. Trimming took off 1 base at V and 0 bases at J, with 9 bases between the two ends. From germline, CDR1 is KGHSH and CDR2 LQKENI. The CDR3 reads CASSPQEGSNYGYTF. The CDR3 region has the DNA TGTGCCAGCTCACCACAGGAGGGTTCTAACTATGGCTACACCTTC.

The genes are TRBV2 and TRBJ2-2; 7 nucleotides match TRBD2. V lost 7 bases, J lost 4 bases, and 9 bases stayed unmatched. Germline CDR1 reads SNHLY; CDR2 reads FYNNEI. The CDR3 covers 15 residues. The DNA of the CDR3 is TGTGCCAGCAAGGAAACTAGCGCGGGCACCGGGGAGCTGTTTTTT. Translating it yields CASKETSAGTGELFF.

This chain links TRBV6-5 with TRBJ1-2, with D unresolved. Deletions cut 0 bases from V and 7 bases from J, with 9 bases between. The CDR3 sequence is 13 residues long. CDR1 MNHEY and CDR2 SVGAGI come from the germline V gene. Written as DNA, the CDR3 is TGTGCCAGCAGTTACTCCCGGGGAGGTGGCTACACCTTC. Translating it yields CASSYSRGGGYTF.

The rearrangement joins TRBV18 to TRBJ1-1, with D maybe TRBD1 (5 bases). In germline, CDR1 is KGHSH, CDR2 LQKENI. Trimming removed 4 bases at V and 4 bases at J, with 16 bases between. The CDR3 sequence is 15 residues long. CDR3 coding DNA: TGTGCCAGCTCACAAGGACTCGGGGGAATCACTGAAGCTTTCTTT. Amino acids: CASSQGLGGITEAFF.

The V and J genes are TRBV16 and TRBJ1-1; possibly TRBD1 for D (6 bases). CDR1 is KGHSY, CDR2 FQNENV, per germline. This CDR3 is 18 amino acids long. V gave up 1 base and J gave up 1 base, with 19 bases separating them. The CDR3 region has the DNA TGTGCCAGCAGCCAATGGAGGGGGGGGCGAGCAACGAACACTGAAGCTTTCTTT. Protein: CASSQWRGGRATNTEAFF.

CDR3 region: CASSDQYHNEQFF. DNA for the CDR3: TGTGCCAGCAGTGACCAGTATCACAATGAGCAGTTCTTC. The J gene is TRBJ2-1, the V gene TRBV2; the D is unclear. With 3 bases removed from V and 5 bases from J, the gap between germline ends came to 8 bases. CDR1 and CDR2 (germline): SNHLY, FYNNEI. The CDR3 has 13 amino acids.

This clone was observed a handful of times. This chain connects TRBV3-1 (or the pseudogene TRBV3-2) to TRBJ1-4; 11 nucleotides agree with TRBD1. V gave up 1 base and J gave up 8 bases; unmatched junction bases: 3. CDR1 LGHDT and CDR2 YNNKEL come from the germline V gene (reference sequence). The CDR3 covers 15 residues. CDR3 residues: CASSQVGTGGEKLFF. Written as DNA, the CDR3 is TGTGCCAGCAGCCAAGTGGGGACAGGGGGAGAAAAACTGTTTTTT.

V is TRBV4-1 and J is TRBJ1-2, with D perhaps matching TRBD1 (6 bases). The CDR3 sequence is 15 residues long. The germline CDR1 and CDR2 sequences are MGHRA and YSYEKL. Trimming stripped 5 bases from V and 7 bases from J, with 20 bases between. The CDR3 is CASSSPLWTVSGYTF. CDR3 coding DNA: TGCGCCAGCAGCTCCCCTTTATGGACAGTCTCTGGCTACACCTTC.

The chain links TRBV4-1 to TRBJ2-7; the D gene is possibly TRBD2 (6 bases). Germline loops: CDR1 MGHRA, CDR2 YSYEKL. The CDR3 is made up of 15 amino acids. Deletions cut 4 bases from V and 2 bases from J, with 15 bases between. The CDR3 loop is CASSPTRGATYEQYF. The CDR3 coding sequence is TGCGCCAGCAGCCCAACCCGCGGGGCCACCTACGAGCAGTACTTC.

The chain joins TRBV7-3 to TRBJ2-1, with 9 bases matching TRBD2. J was trimmed by 1 base and V by 4 bases; bases with no gene match: 5. CDR1 SGHTA and CDR2 FQGTGA come from the germline V gene. This CDR3 contains 16 residues. In nucleotides, the CDR3 is TGTGCCAGCAGCTCTCTTAGCGGGGGTTCCTACAATGAGCAGTTCTTC. This translates into CASSSLSGGSYNEQFF.

This chain joins TRBV5-5 and TRBJ2-7, with D tentatively TRBD2 (6 bases). V was pared by 4 bases and J by 0 bases, with 14 bases between. Per the germline V gene, CDR1 is SGHKS and CDR2 is YYEKEE (reference sequence). The CDR3 loop spans 15 amino acids. For the CDR3, the DNA is TGTGCCAGCAGCCGACCGGGACTGATCTCCTACGAGCAGTACTTC. Translated: CASSRPGLISYEQYF.

This chain joins TRBV10-2 and TRBJ1-2, with 11 nucleotides matching TRBD1. After removal of 3 bases from V and 6 bases from J, the junction contained 6 bases not matched to a gene. The CDR3 is 15 amino acids. Germline CDR1 and CDR2: WSHSY and SAAADI. The CDR3 spells CASSDRTGGWNGYTF. The CDR3 nucleotides read TGCGCCAGCAGTGACAGGACAGGGGGCTGGAATGGCTACACCTTC.

The chain links TRBV27 to TRBJ1-6; D is perhaps TRBD1 (5 bases). Per the germline V gene, CDR1 is MNHEY and CDR2 is SMNVEV (reference sequence). The germline V and J ends were trimmed by 0 bases and 8 bases, with 11 bases remaining between them. CDR3 length equals 15 residues. CDR3 sequence: CASSLSGGFDSPLHF. CDR3 coding DNA: TGTGCCAGCAGTTTATCGGGGGGGTTTGATTCACCCCTCCACTTT.

This rearrangement joins TRBV9 to TRBJ1-1; maybe TRBD1 (6 bases). The CDR3 is 15 residues long. V dropped 0 bases and J dropped 4 bases, with 13 bases sitting between them. The germline V gene encodes CDR1 SGDLS and CDR2 YYNGEE. The CDR3 region has the DNA TGTGCCAGCAGCGTAGAGTCAGGGGCGTTCACTGAAGCTTTCTTT. Its protein is CASSVESGAFTEAFF.

The chain joins TRBV9 to TRBJ2-3; 8 nucleotides match TRBD2. From germline, CDR1 is SGDLS and CDR2 YYNGEE. This CDR3 is 15 amino acids long. The trim removed 0 bases at V and 6 bases at J, leaving 6 bases unmatched. CDR3 sequence: CASSVVDGGADTQYF. CDR3 DNA sequence: TGTGCCAGCAGCGTAGTAGACGGGGGGGCGGATACGCAGTATTTT.

V is TRBV18 and J is TRBJ1-1; 7 bases agree with TRBD1. The CDR3 spans 13 residues. Per germline, CDR1 KGHSH and CDR2 LQKENI. Unmatched junction bases numbered 6, after V lost 0 bases and J lost 11 bases. This chain's CDR3 is CASSPPGTVAAFF. The DNA for the CDR3 is TGTGCCAGCTCACCACCGGGGACAGTGGCCGCTTTCTTT.

The chain is built from TRBV6-5 and TRBJ1-6; D unclear. CDR3 size: 16 residues. V lost 2 bases and J 1 base, leaving 9 bases between the germline ends. The germline V gene has CDR1 MNHEY and CDR2 SVGAGI. The CDR3 here is CASSYRTGSYNSPLHF. The CDR3 DNA reads TGTGCCAGCAGTTACCGAACGGGATCCTATAATTCACCCCTCCACTTT.

V usage is TRBV6-2 or TRBV6-3 and J usage is TRBJ1-2, with D uncertain. The CDR3 consists of 16 residues. V was shortened by 5 bases and J by 0 bases, with 16 bases between the two germline ends. Germline V gene sequence: CDR1 MNHEY, CDR2 SVGEGT. The DNA for the CDR3 is TGTGCCAGCAGTAACAAAATTAACCTCACTAACTATGGCTACACCTTC. Translated, it gives CASSNKINLTNYGYTF.

The CDR3: CASSRGQGPVVAFF. DNA of the CDR3: TGTGCCAGCAGCCGCGGACAGGGGCCCGTTGTCGCTTTCTTT. V usage is TRBV3-1 (or the pseudogene TRBV3-2) and J usage is TRBJ1-1, with 9 bases matching TRBD1. This CDR3 contains 14 residues. V dropped 4 bases and J dropped 11; count of bases not matched to a gene: 11. Germline loops: CDR1 LGHDT, CDR2 YNNKEL (reference sequence).

V usage is TRBV6-2 or TRBV6-3 and J usage is TRBJ2-5; 10 bases agree with TRBD2. Trimming took 0 bases from V and 4 from J; bases not matched to a gene: 5. CDR1 MNHEY and CDR2 SVGEGT come from the germline V gene. The CDR3 totals 16 residues. The CDR3 spells CASSYSPSGGGETQYF. CDR3 in DNA: TGTGCCAGCAGTTACTCGCCTAGCGGGGGCGGAGAGACCCAGTACTTC.

CDR3: CASSLELAHGETQYF. CDR3 bases: TGTGCCAGCAGCCTAGAACTAGCCCATGGAGAGACCCAGTACTTC. The V and J genes are TRBV7-2 and TRBJ2-5; maybe TRBD2 (6 bases). V dropped 5 bases and J dropped 4 bases, with 17 bases sitting between them. This CDR3 has 15 residues. Germline V gene data show CDR1 as SGHTA and CDR2 as FQGNSA.

The genes are TRBV3-1 (or the pseudogene TRBV3-2) and TRBJ2-4; D might be TRBD2 (6 bases). V was shortened by 3 bases and J by 2 bases, with 11 bases between the two germline ends. CDR3 size: 15 residues. The germline CDR1 and CDR2 sequences are LGHDT and YNNKEL (reference sequence). CDR3 loop: CASSQRGPTKNIQYF. DNA for the CDR3: TGTGCCAGCAGCCAGCGGGGCCCCACCAAAAACATTCAGTACTTC.